This passage covers 10 T cell receptor beta chains from one sample sequenced in a study of cytomegalovirus exposure and HLA in healthy donors. PCR amplification relied on 60 Vbeta primers (plus 13 Jbeta primers). Assay used: immunoSEQ multiplex PCR; TCRdb lists only in-frame clones, some missing. This sample carries roughly 160,000 clones, roughly three quarters of them seen once, and the ten largest clones take around 3.1%. Sequenced: PBMCs. These receptors originate from a woman aged 45 to 65 in good health and CMV-seropositive.

This clone has more than one count but fewer than ten. This chain uses TRBV27 with TRBJ1-1; D unclear. V gave up 0 bases and J gave up 0 bases, with 20 bases separating them. CDR3 length equals 19 residues. The V gene's germline CDR1 is MNHEY and CDR2 SMNVEV (reference sequence). The CDR3, as DNA: TGTGCCAGCAGTTTATCCCGGCCGGGAGGGCGGCTCATGAACACTGAAGCTTTCTTT. It encodes CASSLSRPGGRLMNTEAFF.

The chain joins TRBV5-1 to TRBJ2-1, with TRBD1 as a possible D gene (6 bases). Trimming stripped 3 bases from V and 6 bases from J, with 16 bases between. The CDR3 spans 15 residues. Germline V gene data show CDR1 as SGHRS and CDR2 as YFSETQ. The CDR3 region has the DNA TGCGCCAGCAGCTCCAGGGGCCCTCAGGCCAATGAGCAGTTCTTC. Protein product: CASSSRGPQANEQFF.

The chain carries TRBV4-3 and TRBJ1-2; no clear D gene. CDR1 is LGHNA and CDR2 is YSLEER in the germline V gene. CDR3 size: 17 residues. Deletions cut 0 bases from V and 4 bases from J, with 18 bases between. The CDR3 loop reads CASSQDQRASNTYGYTF. The CDR3 nucleotides are TGCGCCAGCAGCCAAGATCAGAGGGCCAGCAACACCTATGGCTACACCTTC.

This clone was observed a few times. The chain combines TRBV19 with TRBJ2-1; a possible D gene is TRBD1 (6 bases). This CDR3 has 12 residues. V lost 3 bases, J lost 10 bases, and 10 bases lay in between. Germline-derived CDR1 and CDR2 are LNHDA and SQIVND (reference sequence). CDR3 loop: CASSIQGNEQFF. The CDR3 bases are TGTGCCAGTAGTATCCAGGGGAACGAGCAGTTCTTC.

This clone showed up just a few times. This chain joins TRBV7-2 and TRBJ1-4, with no clear D. V lost 1 base to trimming and J lost 6 bases, with 9 bases between them. The CDR3 has 14 residues. In germline, CDR1 is SGHTA, CDR2 FQGNSA. In nucleotides, the CDR3 is TGTGCCAGCAGCTTAGGAGGGAGGTATGAAAAACTGTTTTTT. Protein sequence: CASSLGGRYEKLFF.

V is TRBV28 and J is TRBJ1-1; maybe TRBD1 (5 bases). V was clipped by 2 bases and J by 1 base, with 8 bases between them. CDR1 is MDHEN, CDR2 SYDVKM, per germline. The CDR3 sequence is 14 residues long. This chain's CDR3 is CASSLAGENTEAFF. CDR3 in DNA: TGTGCCAGCAGTTTAGCGGGGGAGAACACTGAAGCTTTCTTT.

The V call is TRBV2, the J call TRBJ2-7; 8 nucleotides match TRBD1. This CDR3 comprises 14 residues. Per germline, CDR1 SNHLY and CDR2 FYNNEI. V was pared by 5 bases and J by 4 bases, with 7 bases of the junction left unmatched. The CDR3: CASSSGGARYEQYF. The CDR3 region has the DNA TGTGCCAGCAGTTCAGGGGGCGCGAGGTACGAGCAGTACTTC.

The table lists this clone with a count of one. This chain uses TRBV10-3 with TRBJ1-2; D call uncertain. CDR3 size: 14 residues. Germline CDR1 ENHRY, CDR2 SYGVKD. V lost 5 bases to trimming and J lost 0 bases, with 10 bases between them. The CDR3 is CAISREATNYGYTF. For the CDR3, the DNA is TGTGCCATCAGTAGAGAAGCCACTAACTATGGCTACACCTTC.

This clone appeared a few times. The chain joins TRBV28 to TRBJ1-1; 8 nucleotides line up with TRBD1. Unmatched junction bases numbered 5, after V lost 7 bases and J lost 4 bases. The germline CDR1 and CDR2 sequences are MDHEN and SYDVKM. CDR3 length equals 13 residues. The DNA of the CDR3 is TGTGCCAGCATTGAGACAGGGGCCACTGAAGCTTTCTTT. Translation gives CASIETGATEAFF.

The J gene is TRBJ1-2, the V gene TRBV9, with 8 bases aligning to TRBD1. J gave up 3 bases and V 3 bases, and 7 bases lay outside the gene matches. Germline V gives CDR1 SGDLS, CDR2 YYNGEE. This CDR3 has 15 residues. Here the CDR3 DNA reads TGTGCCAGCAGCGCCCGGACAGGGTCTTACTATGGCTACACCTTC. It codes for CASSARTGSYYGYTF.